A single sample is the source of the 7 T cell receptor beta chains below, sequenced in a study of blood T cell repertoires in COVID-19 (dated by TCRdb to about 2020). Receptor amplification or capture employed the immunoSEQ multiplex PCR assay. What TCRdb holds here is the immuneACCESS table cut down to in-frame rearrangements. Part of the clones is not present; checked against another copy, under half of the missing clones reflect an unresolved V gene, and the others are unexplained. The sample profile shows some 250,000 clones; around 86% of them were found once. Of the sample, 9% to 15% is held by the ten largest clones. Sequences were obtained from peripheral blood. These receptors originate from a man of 80 years or more with acute or convalescent COVID-19.

This clone was seen just once. The rearrangement joins TRBV18 to TRBJ2-1, with TRBD1 matching 8 bases. This CDR3 contains 15 residues. Trimming removed 3 bases from V and 9 bases from J; junction bases left unmatched: 10. Per the germline V gene, CDR1 is KGHSH and CDR2 is LQKENI. This CDR3 is CASSPRQGAGGEQFF. In DNA, the CDR3 is TGTGCCAGCTCACCCAGGCAGGGGGCTGGGGGTGAGCAGTTCTTC.

The CDR3: CSVEDRHVYGYTF. The CDR3 DNA reads TGCAGCGTTGAAGACCGACACGTCTATGGCTACACCTTC. V usage is TRBV29-1 and J usage is TRBJ1-2; D ambiguous. The CDR3 length is 13 residues. V lost 0 bases and J 4 bases, leaving 9 bases between the germline ends. Germline V gene data show CDR1 as SQVTM and CDR2 as ANQGSEA.

This CDR3 reads CATSDSRRGSNQPQHF. The CDR3 coding sequence is TGTGCCACCAGTGATTCCCGGCGGGGAAGCAATCAGCCCCAGCATTTT. The rearrangement uses TRBV24-1 and TRBJ1-5, with no clear D. This CDR3 spans 16 amino acids. Trimming pared 2 bases from V and 1 base from J, leaving 11 bases between. Germline assignment: CDR1 KGHDR and CDR2 SFDVKD.

This clone has ten or more counts. This rearrangement joins TRBV12-3 or TRBV12-4 to TRBJ2-1; 7 bases line up with TRBD1. The V and J ends lost 10 bases and 7 bases, in that order; junction bases with no gene match: 10. The CDR3 extends over 13 amino acids. CDR3 amino acids: CATKGQNSNEQFF. The CDR3 bases are TGTGCCACCAAGGGACAGAACAGTAATGAGCAGTTCTTC.

CDR3 residues: CASSSQGYEQYF. Written as DNA, the CDR3 is TGTGCCAGCAGTTCACAGGGCTACGAGCAGTACTTC. The rearrangement uses TRBV12-3 or TRBV12-4 and TRBJ2-7, with a possible D match to TRBD1 (6 bases). This CDR3 comprises 12 residues. Trimming removed 4 bases at V and 3 bases at J, with 7 bases between.

This chain connects TRBV6-2 or TRBV6-3 to TRBJ1-5, with D possibly TRBD1 on 6 matching bases. Germline V lookup: CDR1 MNHEY, CDR2 SVGEGT. Trimming left V 4 bases short and J 5 bases short, with 18 bases between. This CDR3 is built from 16 residues. The CDR3 is CASSSGGAPRDQPQHF. The CDR3 nucleotides read TGTGCCAGCAGTTCGGGGGGGGCTCCACGTGATCAGCCCCAGCATTTT.

The rearrangement links TRBV5-1 to TRBJ2-2; TRBD1 aligns across 7 bases. The CDR3 covers 17 residues. Germline V CDR1 and CDR2: SGHRS, YFSETQ. The V gene end was trimmed by 1 base and the J gene end by 2 bases; junction bases not matched to a gene: 8. The CDR3 DNA reads as TGCGCCAGCAGCTTGAGGGGACAGAATTCAAACACCGGGGAGCTGTTTTTT. This sequence encodes CASSLRGQNSNTGELFF.